The 24 T cell receptor beta chains listed next were all sequenced from one sample in a study of type 1 regulatory T cells. General study findings and limits: Tr1 cells had a more restricted TCR repertoire than non-Tr1 cells.

MiXCR was run by TCRdb on the reads, yielding one entry per CDR3 protein. The data contain 70,000 or so distinct CDR3 sequences, roughly 20% of them singletons. Their antigen targets remain unknown. Sequencing input: cultured type 1 regulatory T (Tr1) cells, either the whole culture or a sorted fraction (not recorded which). These receptor sequences come from a human donor in good health.

This clonotype was seen only a few times. This chain's CDR3 is CSVVHGEKLFF. In nucleotides, the CDR3 is TGCAGCGTTGTGCATGGGGAAAAACTGTTTTTT. The chain has TRBV29-1 and TRBJ1-4; D not resolved. Trimming took 4 bases from V and 8 from J, leaving 8 bases between them. Germline CDR1 SQVTM, CDR2 ANQGSEA. This CDR3 has 11 amino acids. Supplemented by reference TRBV29-1 and TRBJ1-4, the full variable domain reads SAVISQKPSRDICQRGTSLTIQCQVDSQVTMMFWYRQQPGQSLTLIATANQGSEATYESGFVIDKFPISRPNLTFSTLTVSNMSPEDSSIYLCSVVHGEKLFFGSGTQLSVL.

This clonotype was detected many times. The chain carries TRBV12-3 or TRBV12-4 and TRBJ1-1; 9 bases align to TRBD1. The junction had 4 bases not matched to a gene; V was cut back by 5 bases and J by 3 bases. This CDR3 has 14 amino acids. In DNA, the CDR3 is TGTGCCAGCAGTCGCAGACAGGGGGACACTGAAGCTTTCTTT. Translated, it gives CASSRRQGDTEAFF.

V gene TRBV10-3 combines with J gene TRBJ1-3, with D possibly being TRBD1 (5 bases). V was pared by 8 bases and J by 0 bases, with 20 bases between. Germline assignment: CDR1 ENHRY and CDR2 SYGVKD. CDR3 size: 17 residues. CDR3: CAIGRRGTADSGNTIYF. As DNA, the CDR3 is TGTGCCATCGGACGAAGGGGCACGGCCGACTCTGGAAACACCATATATTTT.

This clonotype showed up just a few times. The chain has TRBV29-1 and TRBJ2-1; TRBD2 matches at 9 bases. Germline V lookup: CDR1 SQVTM, CDR2 ANQGSEA. This CDR3 has 13 amino acids. V shed 7 bases and J 4 bases; nucleotides not matched to a gene: 5. The CDR3 protein is CSATTSGYNEQFF. DNA of the CDR3: TGCAGCGCCACGACTAGCGGATACAATGAGCAGTTCTTC.

This clonotype appeared a few times. V gene TRBV18 combines with J gene TRBJ2-7; 9 bases agree with TRBD1. J lost 4 bases, V lost 2 bases, and 6 bases had no gene match. The CDR3 is made up of 15 amino acids. Germline V lookup: CDR1 KGHSH, CDR2 LQKENI. The CDR3 DNA sequence: TGTGCCAGCTCACCAATGGACAGGGGTTTTTACGAGCAGTACTTC. Translating gives CASSPMDRGFYEQYF. The full variable domain, its missing parts supplied by reference TRBV18 and TRBJ2-7, is NAGVMQNPRHLVRRRGQEARLRCSPMKGHSHVYWYRQLPEEGLKFMVYLQKENIIDESGMPKERFSAEFPKEGPSILRIQQVVRGDSAAYFCASSPMDRGFYEQYFGPGTRLTVT.

The sample holds a few counts of this clonotype. The chain is built from TRBV6-5 and TRBJ1-1; the D gene is possibly TRBD1 (6 bases). Trimming left V 3 bases short and J 0 bases short, with 14 bases between. This CDR3 has 16 residues. CDR1 and CDR2 from the germline V gene are MNHEY and SVGAGI. As DNA, the CDR3 is TGTGCCAGCAGTTATGGGCAGGGGCAACTGAACACTGAAGCTTTCTTT. Protein: CASSYGQGQLNTEAFF.

This clonotype was seen a handful of times. This chain connects TRBV9 to TRBJ2-5, with unresolved D. V lost 2 bases, J lost 1 base, and 6 bases lay in between. CDR3 size: 13 residues. Looked up from germline, CDR1 is SGDLS and CDR2 is YYNGEE. CDR3 residues: CASSVSAQETQYF. The CDR3 DNA sequence: TGTGCCAGCAGCGTTTCGGCCCAAGAGACCCAGTACTTC. Based on the CDR3 plus reference TRBV9 and TRBJ2-5, the full variable domain is DSGVTQTPKHLITATGQRVTLRCSPRSGDLSVYWYQQSLDQGLQFLIQYYNGEERAKGNILERFSAQQFPDLHSELNLSSLELGDSALYFCASSVSAQETQYFGPGTRLLVL.

The chain joins TRBV7-6 to TRBJ2-1; 15 nucleotides match TRBD2. The CDR3 extends over 17 amino acids. The V gene's germline CDR1 is SGHVS and CDR2 FNYEAQ. Trimming removed 5 bases from V and 7 bases from J; junction bases left unmatched: 9. CDR3 DNA: TGTGCCAGCAGCCCTTACAGGGGGACTAGCGGGAGGAATGAGCAGTTCTTC. Its protein is CASSPYRGTSGRNEQFF. The entire variable domain, with the rest obtained from reference TRBV7-6 and TRBJ2-1, is as follows: GAGVSQSPRYKVTKRGQDVALRCDPISGHVSLYWYRQALGQGPEFLTYFNYEAQQDKSGLPNDRFSAERPEGSISTLTIQRTEQRDSAMYRCASSPYRGTSGRNEQFFGPGTRLTVL.

This clonotype turned up a few times. The V gene is TRBV29-1, the J gene TRBJ1-4; D gene unclear. The CDR3 contains 11 residues. Looked up from germline, CDR1 is SQVTM and CDR2 is ANQGSEA. With 3 bases removed from V and 8 bases from J, the gap between germline ends came to 7 bases. The CDR3 here is CSVDQAEKLFF. The CDR3 nucleotides read TGCAGCGTTGACCAGGCCGAAAAACTGTTTTTT.

This clonotype showed up just a few times. The rearrangement joins TRBV7-9 to TRBJ2-1; TRBD2 aligns across 13 bases. The ends lost 1 base at V and 8 bases at J; junction bases unmatched: 8. The length of the CDR3 is 17 residues. CDR1 is SEHNR and CDR2 is FQNEAQ in the germline V gene (reference sequence). The CDR3 DNA follows: TGTGCCAGCAGCTTAGTAGCACTAGCGGGAGGGCCCCATGAGCAGTTCTTC. Its translation is CASSLVALAGGPHEQFF.

This clonotype has ten or more counts. The chain employs TRBV7-2 and TRBJ2-2; 10 bases are shared with TRBD2. The ends lost 2 bases at V and 8 bases at J; junction bases unmatched: 5. CDR1 is SGHTA and CDR2 is FQGNSA in the germline V gene. This CDR3 comprises 15 residues. CDR3 sequence (DNA): TGTGCCAGCAGCTTACTACTAGCGGGATCTGGGGAGCTGTTTTTT. Translation gives CASSLLLAGSGELFF. Full variable domain (missing parts from reference TRBV7-2 and TRBJ2-2): GAGVSQSPSNKVTEKGKDVELRCDPISGHTALYWYRQSLGQGLEFLIYFQGNSAPDKSGLPSDRFSAERTGGSVSTLTIQRTQQEDSAVYLCASSLLLAGSGELFFGEGSRLTVL.

Relative to its sample, this clonotype is medium-sized. The chain is built from TRBV12-3 or TRBV12-4 and TRBJ1-2; TRBD1 might be the D (5 bases). The CDR3 sequence is 12 residues long. V shed 3 bases and J shed 8 bases, with 10 bases lying between them. CDR3 sequence (DNA): TGTGCCAGCAGTTTGAACAGGCCCGGCTACACCTTC. As protein: CASSLNRPGYTF.

The gene calls are TRBV20-1 and TRBJ2-7, with 10 positions matching TRBD2. The CDR3 has 15 residues. V was pared by 7 bases and J by 3 bases, with 12 bases of the junction left unmatched. In germline, CDR1 is DFQATT, CDR2 SNEGSKA (reference sequence). CDR3 sequence reads: CSVKPGTSANYEQYF. CDR3 in DNA: TGCAGTGTTAAACCCGGGACTAGCGCCAACTACGAGCAGTACTTC.

The J gene is TRBJ2-1, the V gene TRBV5-4, with 7 positions matching TRBD2. Per the germline V gene, CDR1 is SGHNT and CDR2 is YYREEE (reference sequence). CDR3 length equals 14 residues. J lost 10 bases, V lost 1 base, and 8 bases had no gene match. This CDR3 reads CASSLLAGAREQFF. Written as DNA, the CDR3 is TGTGCCAGCAGCTTGCTGGCGGGAGCGAGAGAGCAGTTCTTC.

V is TRBV6-7 and J is TRBJ1-3; no firm D call. TRBV6-7 is reported as an ORF; its role is uncertain. Trimming removed 0 bases at V and 8 bases at J, with 17 bases between. The CDR3 has 16 amino acids. The CDR3 sequence is CASSYSRRDNRDTIYF. CDR3 sequence (DNA): TGTGCCAGCAGTTACTCGCGGCGCGACAACCGAGACACCATATATTTT.

This rearrangement joins TRBV12-3 or TRBV12-4 to TRBJ1-1; unclear D gene. This CDR3 is 15 amino acids long. The V end lost 8 bases, the J end lost 5 bases, and 21 bases lay between the germline ends. The CDR3, as DNA: TGTGCCAGCCTCTTTAAGGTACCGGGTAAGACTGAAGCTTTCTTT. Protein product: CASLFKVPGKTEAFF.

This rearrangement joins TRBV11-2 to TRBJ2-7; D might be TRBD2 (6 bases). The CDR3 sequence is 13 residues long. Trimming removed 3 bases from V and 3 bases from J, with 9 bases in between. The germline V gene encodes CDR1 SGHAT and CDR2 FQNNGV. The CDR3 is CASSFGLLYEQYF. The CDR3 nucleotides read TGTGCCAGCAGCTTTGGACTACTCTACGAGCAGTACTTC.

This clonotype was found a few times. The J gene is TRBJ2-5, the V gene TRBV7-9; tentatively, D is TRBD1 (6 bases). V was trimmed by 6 bases and J by 2 bases, leaving 10 bases between them. This CDR3 has 13 amino acids. Germline V gene sequence: CDR1 SEHNR, CDR2 FQNEAQ (reference sequence). The CDR3 nucleotides read TGTGCCAGCAGTTCGGACAGTCAAGAGACCCAGTACTTC. It codes for CASSSDSQETQYF.

The chain employs TRBV6-5 and TRBJ1-6; TRBD1 agrees at 9 bases. This CDR3 contains 15 residues. J gave up 9 bases and V 4 bases, and 7 bases lay outside the gene matches. Germline V lookup: CDR1 MNHEY, CDR2 SVGAGI. CDR3 residues: CASSLDRGGISPLHF. Written as DNA, the CDR3 is TGTGCCAGCAGTTTAGACAGGGGGGGGATTTCACCCCTCCACTTT.

This clonotype was seen more than once but under ten times. The gene calls are TRBV20-1 and TRBJ1-5; a possible D gene is TRBD1 (5 bases). The CDR3 sequence is 12 residues long. Trimming shortened V by 3 bases and J by 5 bases, and 8 bases separated the two germline ends. CDR1 and CDR2 from the germline V gene are DFQATT and SNEGSKA (reference sequence). CDR3 loop: CSARGRDQPQHF. CDR3 DNA: TGCAGTGCTAGGGGGCGTGATCAGCCCCAGCATTTT.

The table lists this clonotype with many counts. The chain couples TRBV5-6 to TRBJ2-2; no clear D. V was pared by 2 bases and J by 12 bases, with 17 bases between. The V gene's germline CDR1 is SGHDT and CDR2 YYEEEE. The CDR3 runs to 14 residues. The CDR3 reads CASSFSGLPGQLFF. The CDR3 DNA reads TGTGCCAGCAGCTTTTCCGGGCTCCCAGGCCAGCTGTTTTTT.

In its sample, this clonotype was seen a few times. The V call is TRBV20-1, the J call TRBJ1-1; D gene uncertain. CDR3 length: 12 residues. CDR1 DFQATT and CDR2 SNEGSKA come from the germline V gene (reference sequence). Trimming took off 0 bases at V and 11 bases at J, with 13 bases between the two ends. DNA for the CDR3: TGCAGTGCTAGAGACACGTTAGGCTACGCTTTCTTT. Translating it yields CSARDTLGYAFF.

The V call is TRBV9, the J call TRBJ2-5, with D unclear. This CDR3 is built from 13 residues. V was trimmed by 4 bases and J by 4 bases, leaving 11 bases between them. Germline loops: CDR1 SGDLS, CDR2 YYNGEE. The CDR3 DNA reads as TGTGCCAGCAGCTTAAGGTTTGGAGAGACCCAGTACTTC. Amino acids: CASSLRFGETQYF.

The V gene is TRBV5-1, the J gene TRBJ1-6; D gene ambiguous. The germline CDR1 and CDR2 sequences are SGHRS and YFSETQ. CDR3 length equals 16 residues. The V end was cut by 0 bases, the J end by 0 bases, with 7 bases between. In DNA form, the CDR3 reads TGCGCCAGCAGCTTGGTGGGGAGCTCCTATAATTCACCCCTCCACTTT. Translated: CASSLVGSSYNSPLHF.